These 20 T cell receptor beta chains originate from one sample sequenced in a study of T cell repertoires in cytomegalovirus infection. TCRdb reprocessed the reads with MiXCR, giving one entry per CDR3 protein. The sample includes about 180,000 distinct CDR3 sequences, around 15% of them seen just once. Sequencing input: PBMCs. The receptors come from a human donor in good health (CMV status not recorded). Some clones in this sample may be carry-over from other donors' samples.

This clonotype has just a few counts. A junction end diverges from the germline sequence, so it may reflect a read error. This chain joins TRBV30 and TRBJ1-1; D possibly corresponds to TRBD1 (5 bases). In germline, CDR1 is GTSNPN, CDR2 SVGIG (reference sequence). This CDR3 has 13 amino acids. The CDR3 bases are TGTGCCCGGAGGGGCCTACGGAACACTGAAGCTTTCTTT. Residues: CARRGLRNTEAFF.

This clonotype was recorded a few times. The V call is TRBV6-6, the J call TRBJ2-1; D is perhaps TRBD2 (5 bases). Trimming took off 2 bases at V and 0 bases at J, with 8 bases between the two ends. The CDR3 contains 15 residues. Germline lookup yields CDR1 MNHNY and CDR2 SVGAGI (reference sequence). The CDR3 DNA reads as TGTGCCAGCAGTTACGGGAGTCTCTCCTACAATGAGCAGTTCTTC. Translation gives CASSYGSLSYNEQFF.

This clonotype occurred a few times. The CDR3 sequence: CATGVEFGAEAFF. The CDR3 DNA is TGTGCCACCGGCGTGGAATTTGGCGCTGAAGCTTTCTTT. The chain carries TRBV15 and TRBJ1-1; D call uncertain. V lost 8 bases, J lost 6 bases, and 16 bases lay in between. Germline V gives CDR1 LNHNV, CDR2 YYDKDF (reference sequence). The CDR3 runs to 13 residues.

The rearrangement links TRBV5-1 to TRBJ2-2; tentatively, D is TRBD1 (6 bases). The CDR3 is 16 residues long. The germline V gene has CDR1 SGHRS and CDR2 YFSETQ. Deletions cut 7 bases from V and 4 bases from J, with 20 bases between. The CDR3, as DNA: TGCGCCAGCTCCCCTAGAGCGGACAGAATCACCGGGGAGCTGTTTTTT. It is translated as CASSPRADRITGELFF. Based on the CDR3 plus reference TRBV5-1 and TRBJ2-2, the full variable domain is KAGVTQTPRYLIKTRGQQVTLSCSPISGHRSVSWYQQTPGQGLQFLFEYFSETQRNKGNFPGRFSGRQFSNSRSEMNVSTLELGDSALYLCASSPRADRITGELFFGEGSRLTVL.

J is TRBJ2-2 and V is TRBV28; D not resolved. V was clipped by 1 base and J by 4 bases, with 7 bases between them. This CDR3 has 14 residues. Germline assignment: CDR1 MDHEN and CDR2 SYDVKM. CDR3 region: CASSLYRSTGELFF. The CDR3 nucleotides read TGTGCCAGCAGTTTATACCGGTCCACCGGGGAGCTGTTTTTT.

Many counts were recorded for this clonotype. V is TRBV7-2 and J is TRBJ2-2, with unresolved D. V was trimmed by 7 bases and J by 1 base, leaving 7 bases between them. The length of the CDR3 is 13 residues. Germline CDR1 reads SGHTA; CDR2 reads FQGNSA. The CDR3 DNA sequence: TGTGCCAGCAAACAAGGGAACACCGGGGAGCTGTTTTTT. Translated, it gives CASKQGNTGELFF.

The gene calls are TRBV10-2 and TRBJ2-2; TRBD2 matches 9 bases. V shed 7 bases, J shed 0 bases, and the junction held 6 bases outside the gene matches. The germline V gene has CDR1 WSHSY and CDR2 SAAADI. This CDR3 contains 16 residues. CDR3 region: CASTHSGGANTGELFF. CDR3 coding DNA: TGCGCCAGCACCCATAGCGGGGGTGCGAACACCGGGGAGCTGTTTTTT.

This clonotype showed up many times. The chain has TRBV7-3 and TRBJ2-1, with 14 bases matching TRBD2. This CDR3 contains 17 residues. The V segment lost 2 bases and the J segment 6 bases; nucleotides outside the gene matches: 6. Germline-derived CDR1 and CDR2 are SGHTA and FQGTGA. DNA for the CDR3: TGTGCCAGCAGCTTATCGACTAGCGGGGGGGGGTTCAATGAGCAGTTCTTC. As protein: CASSLSTSGGGFNEQFF.

The V call is TRBV10-3, the J call TRBJ2-5; possible D gene TRBD2, 6 bases. V lost 4 bases and J lost 5, with 17 bases in between. Germline CDR1 is ENHRY and CDR2 is SYGVKD. This CDR3 contains 15 residues. The CDR3 loop is CAISVPSGGGETQYF. The DNA of the CDR3 is TGTGCCATCAGTGTCCCCTCGGGCGGAGGGGAGACCCAGTACTTC.

This clonotype was seen ten or more times. The V call is TRBV28, the J call TRBJ1-1; D might be TRBD1 (6 bases). The V gene lost 5 bases and the J gene lost 4 bases, with 23 bases spanning the gap. The CDR3 loop spans 17 amino acids. The germline CDR1 and CDR2 sequences are MDHEN and SYDVKM. DNA of the CDR3: TGTGCCAGCAGTCTCAATTACTTAACAGGGATTGGCACTGAAGCTTTCTTT. Its translation is CASSLNYLTGIGTEAFF. Drawing the rest from reference TRBV28 and TRBJ1-1, the complete variable domain is DVKVTQSSRYLVKRTGEKVFLECVQDMDHENMFWYRQDPGLGLRLIYFSYDVKMKEKGDIPEGYSVSREKKERFSLILESASTNQTSMYLCASSLNYLTGIGTEAFFGQGTRLTVV.

This clonotype was counted ten times or more. The genes are TRBV30 and TRBJ2-1; weak D call: TRBD1 (5 bases). V was cut by 0 bases and J by 8 bases, with 17 bases left in between. The CDR3 loop spans 15 amino acids. CDR1 is GTSNPN and CDR2 is SVGIG in the germline V gene (reference sequence). DNA of the CDR3: TGTGCCTGGAGTGTAGGGGCATGGGGCCGGGATGAGCAGTTCTTC. Its translation is CAWSVGAWGRDEQFF.

Only a few counts were recorded for this clonotype. The chain employs TRBV20-1 and TRBJ2-1; D is undetermined. CDR1 is DFQATT, CDR2 SNEGSKA, per germline (reference sequence). The CDR3 is made up of 13 amino acids. The ends were cut back, 1 base at V and 8 bases at J, with 12 bases in the middle. CDR3 coding DNA: TGCAGTGCTAGAGTAGGGTTTACCCATGAGCAGTTCTTC. Protein: CSARVGFTHEQFF.

This clonotype has more than one count but fewer than ten. The rearrangement uses TRBV28 and TRBJ1-2; D unclear. The CDR3 totals 16 residues. V shed 2 bases and J shed 0 bases, with 13 bases lying between them. CDR1 and CDR2 (germline): MDHEN, SYDVKM. The CDR3 reads CASSLQLTPTNYGYTF. CDR3 coding DNA: TGTGCCAGCAGTTTACAACTAACCCCAACTAACTATGGCTACACCTTC.

This chain links TRBV29-1 with TRBJ2-7; D assignment may be TRBD1 or TRBD2 (5 bases each). CDR1 SQVTM and CDR2 ANQGSEA come from the germline V gene. The CDR3 sequence is 11 residues long. The CDR3 nucleotides are TGCCCCGGGGCGGTGTCCTACGAGCAGTACTTC. Translating it yields CPGAVSYEQYF.

The CDR3 reads CASGRGPVETQYF. CDR3 bases: TGTGCCAGCGGGCGGGGGCCGGTGGAGACCCAGTACTTC. The chain has TRBV6-8 and TRBJ2-5; maybe TRBD2 (7 bases). Trimming took 8 bases from V and 5 from J, leaving 15 bases between them. This CDR3 is 13 amino acids long. Germline-derived CDR1 and CDR2 are MNHGY and SAAAGT.

This clonotype occurred many times. This chain links TRBV7-2 with TRBJ2-3; D is unclear. Deletions cut 6 bases from V and 1 base from J, with 5 bases between. Germline values: CDR1 SGHTA, CDR2 FQGNSA. The CDR3 is 12 amino acids. CDR3 sequence (DNA): TGTGCCAGCAGACCAGGCACAGATACGCAGTATTTT. Residues: CASRPGTDTQYF. Complete variable domain (other parts from reference TRBV7-2 and TRBJ2-3): GAGVSQSPSNKVTEKGKDVELRCDPISGHTALYWYRQSLGQGLEFLIYFQGNSAPDKSGLPSDRFSAERTGGSVSTLTIQRTQQEDSAVYLCASRPGTDTQYFGPGTRLTVL.

This clonotype was observed many times. V and J are TRBV28 and TRBJ1-2, with D tentatively TRBD1 (5 bases). CDR1 and CDR2 (germline): MDHEN, SYDVKM. V lost 8 bases to trimming and J lost 5 bases, with 27 bases between them. The CDR3 has 17 amino acids. The CDR3 protein is CASEAQDLAQGEYGYTF. CDR3 coding DNA: TGTGCCAGCGAGGCCCAGGACCTCGCACAAGGGGAATATGGCTACACCTTC.

This clonotype was detected ten times or more. The chain combines TRBV12-3 or TRBV12-4 with TRBJ2-3; the D call may be TRBD1 or TRBD2 (7 bases each). Trimming stripped 6 bases from V and 2 bases from J, with 12 bases between. CDR3 length: 14 residues. This CDR3 reads CASRQGTNTDTQYF. In DNA form, the CDR3 reads TGTGCCAGCAGACAGGGGACTAACACAGATACGCAGTATTTT.

This chain connects TRBV28 to TRBJ1-4; a weak D match, TRBD1 (6 bases). CDR1 and CDR2 (germline): MDHEN, SYDVKM. The CDR3 runs to 14 residues. The V and J ends lost 1 base and 8 bases respectively, with 11 bases between them. The CDR3 nucleotides are TGTGCCAGCAGTTTATCGGGGGCTCAGGAAAAACTGTTTTTT. It is translated as CASSLSGAQEKLFF.

This clonotype has only one observation. A much bigger clone sits one base away, suggesting this may be a read error. The rearrangement links TRBV2 to TRBJ1-2; D may be TRBD1 (5 bases). Germline V CDR1 and CDR2: SNHLY, FYNNEI. The V end lost 5 bases, the J end lost 8 bases, and 12 bases lay between the germline ends. The CDR3 extends over 12 amino acids. The CDR3 protein is CASSYTGKGYTF. CDR3 bases: TGTGCCAGCAGTTACACAGGAAAAGGCTACACCTTC.